This T cell receptor (beta chain) was sequenced for a study of control samples from healthy donors and cancer patients (TCRdb year 2020). Based on the germline V gene (reference sequence), the CDR1 and CDR2 sequences are SEHNR and FQNEAQ. Trimming costs V 5 bases and J 4 bases, and their ends lie 12 bases apart. The CDR3 contains 14 residues, cysteine and phenylalanine counted. Only the CDR3 DNA is retained, 42 bases long and in frame from the first base. The library was produced with the immunoSEQ multiplex PCR assay. Drawn from immuneACCESS, this table holds only the in-frame rearrangements with V and J called that TCRdb kept. Clones are partly lost; checked studies trace under half to an unresolved V gene and leave the rest unexplained. The sample data list roughly 220,000 clones, and around 94% of these were observed just once. The top ten constitute 1.5% of the sample. Notes on this clone: This receptor's antigen is unknown. There are no base qualities to consult, and no much larger clone falls within one base.

The receptor chain draws on TRBV7-9 and TRBJ1-5; the D gene lacks a confident call. The sequence was obtained from a man over 45 in good health. The sequenced sample was blood. The nucleotide sequence is TGTGCCAGCAGCCCTAGTGTAGGGAATCAGCCCCAGCATTTT. Translated, it reads CASSPSVGNQPQHF. The reference TRBV7-9 and TRBJ1-5 proteins fill in what lies around the CDR3, so the full variable domain reads DTGVSQNPRHKITKRGQNVTFRCDPISEHNRLYWYRQTLGQGPEFLTYFQNEAQLEKSRLLSDRFSAERPKGSFSTLEIQRTEQGDSAMYLCASSPSVGNQPQHFGDGTRLSIL.